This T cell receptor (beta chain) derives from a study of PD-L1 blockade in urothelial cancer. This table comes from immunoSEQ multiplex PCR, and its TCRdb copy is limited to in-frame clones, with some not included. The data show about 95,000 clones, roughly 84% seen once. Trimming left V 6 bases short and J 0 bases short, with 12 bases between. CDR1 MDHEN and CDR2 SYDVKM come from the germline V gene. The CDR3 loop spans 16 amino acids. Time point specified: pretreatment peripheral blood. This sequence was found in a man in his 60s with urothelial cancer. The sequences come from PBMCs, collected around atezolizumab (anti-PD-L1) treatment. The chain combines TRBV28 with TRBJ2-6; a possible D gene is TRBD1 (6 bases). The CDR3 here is CASRGGGASGANVLTF. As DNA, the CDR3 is TGTGCCAGCAGAGGTGGGGGCGCCTCTGGGGCCAACGTCCTGACTTTC.